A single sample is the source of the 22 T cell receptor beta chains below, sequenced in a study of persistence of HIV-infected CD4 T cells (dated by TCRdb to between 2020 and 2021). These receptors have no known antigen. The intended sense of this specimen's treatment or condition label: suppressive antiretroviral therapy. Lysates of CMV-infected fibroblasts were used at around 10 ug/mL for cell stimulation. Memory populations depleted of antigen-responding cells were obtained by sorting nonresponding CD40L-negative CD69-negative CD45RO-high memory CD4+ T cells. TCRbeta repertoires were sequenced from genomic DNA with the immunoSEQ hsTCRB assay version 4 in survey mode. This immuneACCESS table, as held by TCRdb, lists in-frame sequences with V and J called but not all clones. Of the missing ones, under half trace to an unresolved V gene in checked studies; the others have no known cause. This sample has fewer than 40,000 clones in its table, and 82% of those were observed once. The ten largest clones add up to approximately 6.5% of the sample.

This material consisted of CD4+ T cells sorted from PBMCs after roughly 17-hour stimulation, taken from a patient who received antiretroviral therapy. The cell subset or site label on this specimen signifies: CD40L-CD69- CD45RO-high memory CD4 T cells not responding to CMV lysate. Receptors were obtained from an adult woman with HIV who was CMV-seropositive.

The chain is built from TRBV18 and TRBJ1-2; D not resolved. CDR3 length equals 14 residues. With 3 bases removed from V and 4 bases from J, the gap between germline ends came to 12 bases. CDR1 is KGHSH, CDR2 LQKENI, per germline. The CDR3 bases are TGTGCCAGCTCACCGGAAGGCACTCCCTATGGCTACACCTTC. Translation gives CASSPEGTPYGYTF.

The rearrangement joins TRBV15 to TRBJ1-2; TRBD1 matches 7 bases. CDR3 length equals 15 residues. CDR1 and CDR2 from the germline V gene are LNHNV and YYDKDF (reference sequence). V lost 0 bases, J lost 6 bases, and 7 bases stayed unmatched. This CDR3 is CATSREAGGVNGYTF. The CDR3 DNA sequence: TGTGCCACCAGCAGAGAGGCAGGGGGTGTCAATGGCTACACCTTC.

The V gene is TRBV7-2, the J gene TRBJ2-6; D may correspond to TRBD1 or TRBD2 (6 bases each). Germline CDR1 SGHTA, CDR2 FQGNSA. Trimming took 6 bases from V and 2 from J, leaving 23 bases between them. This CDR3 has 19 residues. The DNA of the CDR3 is TGTGCCAGCAGTCCCCGGGGTGGGGGGCGCGTTGCTGGGGCCAACGTCCTGACTTTC. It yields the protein CASSPRGGGRVAGANVLTF.

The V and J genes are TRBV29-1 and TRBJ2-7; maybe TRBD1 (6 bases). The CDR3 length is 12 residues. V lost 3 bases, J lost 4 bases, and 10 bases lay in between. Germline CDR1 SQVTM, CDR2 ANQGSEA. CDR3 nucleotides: TGCAGCGTTGACAGGGGCGGGTACGAGCAGTACTTC. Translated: CSVDRGGYEQYF.

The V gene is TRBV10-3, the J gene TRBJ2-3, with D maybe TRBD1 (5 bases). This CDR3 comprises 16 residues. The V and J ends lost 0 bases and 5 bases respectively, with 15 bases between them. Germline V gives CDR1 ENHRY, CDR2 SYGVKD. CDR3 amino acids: CAISESWTTEGDTQYF. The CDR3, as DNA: TGTGCCATCAGTGAGTCTTGGACAACCGAAGGAGATACGCAGTATTTT.

DNA of the CDR3: TGTGCCAGCAGTAGGGCCACTAGCGGGACCCATCTCAATGAGCAGTTCTTC. Protein sequence: CASSRATSGTHLNEQFF. This chain links TRBV27 with TRBJ2-1; 10 nucleotides line up with TRBD2. The CDR3 covers 17 residues. V shed 5 bases, J shed 6 bases, and the junction held 13 bases outside the gene matches. CDR1 MNHEY and CDR2 SMNVEV come from the germline V gene (reference sequence).

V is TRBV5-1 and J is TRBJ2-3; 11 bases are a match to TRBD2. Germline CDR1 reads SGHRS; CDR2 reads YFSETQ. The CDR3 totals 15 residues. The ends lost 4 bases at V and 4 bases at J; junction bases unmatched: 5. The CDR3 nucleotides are TGCGCCAGCAGCCCCGGGACTAGCGGCCCAGATACGCAGTATTTT. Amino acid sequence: CASSPGTSGPDTQYF.

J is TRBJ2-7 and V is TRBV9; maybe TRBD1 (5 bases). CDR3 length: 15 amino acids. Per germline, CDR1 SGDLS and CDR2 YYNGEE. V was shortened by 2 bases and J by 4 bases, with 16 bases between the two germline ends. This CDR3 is CASSVGQGSGYEQYF. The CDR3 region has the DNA TGTGCCAGCAGCGTCGGGCAGGGATCGGGTTACGAGCAGTACTTC.

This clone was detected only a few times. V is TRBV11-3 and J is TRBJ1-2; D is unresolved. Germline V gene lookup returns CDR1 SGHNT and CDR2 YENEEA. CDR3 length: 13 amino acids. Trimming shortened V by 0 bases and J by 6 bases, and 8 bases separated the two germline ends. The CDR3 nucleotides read TGTGCCAGCAGCTTAGATTTAAGGAATGGCTACACCTTC. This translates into CASSLDLRNGYTF.

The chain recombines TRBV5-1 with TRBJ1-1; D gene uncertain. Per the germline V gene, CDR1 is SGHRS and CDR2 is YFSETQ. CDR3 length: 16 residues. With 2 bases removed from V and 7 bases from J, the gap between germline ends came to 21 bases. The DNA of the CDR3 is TGCGCCAGCAGCTTTTACAGAGATAAGAGGTCCGATGAAGCTTTCTTT. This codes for CASSFYRDKRSDEAFF. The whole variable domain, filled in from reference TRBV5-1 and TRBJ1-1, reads KAGVTQTPRYLIKTRGQQVTLSCSPISGHRSVSWYQQTPGQGLQFLFEYFSETQRNKGNFPGRFSGRQFSNSRSEMNVSTLELGDSALYLCASSFYRDKRSDEAFFGQGTRLTVV.

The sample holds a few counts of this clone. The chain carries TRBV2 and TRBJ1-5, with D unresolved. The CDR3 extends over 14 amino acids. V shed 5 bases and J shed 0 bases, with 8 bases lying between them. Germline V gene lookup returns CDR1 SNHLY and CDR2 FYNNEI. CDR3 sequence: CASSPQYSNQPQHF. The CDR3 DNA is TGTGCCAGCAGTCCCCAGTATAGCAATCAGCCCCAGCATTTT.

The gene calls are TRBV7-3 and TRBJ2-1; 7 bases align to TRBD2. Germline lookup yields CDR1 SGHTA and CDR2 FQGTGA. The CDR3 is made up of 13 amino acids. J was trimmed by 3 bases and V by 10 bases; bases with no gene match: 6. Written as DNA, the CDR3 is TGTGCCACCTCACGCGGGAGCTACAATGAGCAGTTCTTC. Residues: CATSRGSYNEQFF. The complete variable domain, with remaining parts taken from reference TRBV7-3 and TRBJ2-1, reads GAGVSQTPSNKVTEKGKYVELRCDPISGHTALYWYRQSLGQGPEFLIYFQGTGAADDSGLPNDRFFAVRPEGSVSTLKIQRTERGDSAVYLCATSRGSYNEQFFGPGTRLTVL.

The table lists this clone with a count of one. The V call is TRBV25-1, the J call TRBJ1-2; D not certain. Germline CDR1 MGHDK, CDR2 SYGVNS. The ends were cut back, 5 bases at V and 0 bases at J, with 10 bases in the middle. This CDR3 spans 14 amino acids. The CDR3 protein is CASSTGRANYGYTF. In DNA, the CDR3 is TGTGCCAGCAGTACGGGGAGGGCTAACTATGGCTACACCTTC.

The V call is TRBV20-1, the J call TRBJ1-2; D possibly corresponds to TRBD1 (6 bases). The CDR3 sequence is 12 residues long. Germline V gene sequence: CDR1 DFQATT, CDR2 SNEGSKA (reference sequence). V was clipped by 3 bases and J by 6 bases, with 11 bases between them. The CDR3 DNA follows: TGCAGTGCTAGTCACAGGGTGGATGGCTACACCTTC. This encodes CSASHRVDGYTF.

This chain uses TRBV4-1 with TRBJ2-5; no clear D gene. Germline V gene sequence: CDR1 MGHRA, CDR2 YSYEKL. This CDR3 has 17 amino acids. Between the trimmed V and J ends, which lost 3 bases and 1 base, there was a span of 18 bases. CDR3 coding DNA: TGCGCCAGCAGCCATCTGACGTCTTACAGTTCCCAAGAGACCCAGTACTTC. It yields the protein CASSHLTSYSSQETQYF.

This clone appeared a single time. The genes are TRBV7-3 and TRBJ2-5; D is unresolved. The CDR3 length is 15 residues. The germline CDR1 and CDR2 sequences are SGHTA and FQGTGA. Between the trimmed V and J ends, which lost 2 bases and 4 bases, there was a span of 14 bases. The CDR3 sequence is CASSLDAAGGETQYF. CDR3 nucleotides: TGTGCCAGCAGCTTAGATGCAGCAGGTGGAGAGACCCAGTACTTC.

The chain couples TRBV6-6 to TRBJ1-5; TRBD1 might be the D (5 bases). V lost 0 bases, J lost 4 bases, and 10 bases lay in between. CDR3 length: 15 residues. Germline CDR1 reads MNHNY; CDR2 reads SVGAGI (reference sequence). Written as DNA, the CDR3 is TGTGCCAGCAGTTACTCTAGTCAGGGAAATCAGCCCCAGCATTTT. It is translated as CASSYSSQGNQPQHF.

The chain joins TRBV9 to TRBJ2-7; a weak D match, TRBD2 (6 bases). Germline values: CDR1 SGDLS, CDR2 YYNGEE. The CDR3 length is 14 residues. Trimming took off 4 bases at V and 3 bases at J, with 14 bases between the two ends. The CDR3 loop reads CASSPGTVNYEQYF. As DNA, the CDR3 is TGTGCCAGCAGCCCGGGGACTGTTAACTACGAGCAGTACTTC.

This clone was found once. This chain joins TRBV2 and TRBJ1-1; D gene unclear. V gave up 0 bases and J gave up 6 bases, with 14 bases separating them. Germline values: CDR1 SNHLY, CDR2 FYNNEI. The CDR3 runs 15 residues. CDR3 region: CASSEARTREAEAFF. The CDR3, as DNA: TGTGCCAGCAGTGAAGCGCGGACTCGAGAGGCTGAAGCTTTCTTT.

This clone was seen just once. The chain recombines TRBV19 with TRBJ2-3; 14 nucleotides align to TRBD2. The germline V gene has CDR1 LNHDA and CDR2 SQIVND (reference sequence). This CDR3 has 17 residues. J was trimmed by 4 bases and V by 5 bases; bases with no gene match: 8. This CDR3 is CASSPGTSGGPPDTQYF. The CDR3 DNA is TGTGCCAGTAGTCCCGGGACTAGCGGGGGTCCTCCAGATACGCAGTATTTT.

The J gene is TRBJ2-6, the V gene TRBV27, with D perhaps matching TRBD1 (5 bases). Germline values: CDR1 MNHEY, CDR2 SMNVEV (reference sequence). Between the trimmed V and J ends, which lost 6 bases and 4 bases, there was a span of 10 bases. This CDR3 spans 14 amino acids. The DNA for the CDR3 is TGTGCCAGCAGCAGGGTTTCCGGGGCCAACGTCCTGACTTTC. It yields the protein CASSRVSGANVLTF.

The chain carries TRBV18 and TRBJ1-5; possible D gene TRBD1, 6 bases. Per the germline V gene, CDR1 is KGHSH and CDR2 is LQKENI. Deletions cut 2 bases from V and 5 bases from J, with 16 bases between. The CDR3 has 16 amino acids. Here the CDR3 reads CASSPNTGRQDQPQHF. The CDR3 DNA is TGTGCCAGCTCACCAAACACAGGGAGACAGGATCAGCCCCAGCATTTT.